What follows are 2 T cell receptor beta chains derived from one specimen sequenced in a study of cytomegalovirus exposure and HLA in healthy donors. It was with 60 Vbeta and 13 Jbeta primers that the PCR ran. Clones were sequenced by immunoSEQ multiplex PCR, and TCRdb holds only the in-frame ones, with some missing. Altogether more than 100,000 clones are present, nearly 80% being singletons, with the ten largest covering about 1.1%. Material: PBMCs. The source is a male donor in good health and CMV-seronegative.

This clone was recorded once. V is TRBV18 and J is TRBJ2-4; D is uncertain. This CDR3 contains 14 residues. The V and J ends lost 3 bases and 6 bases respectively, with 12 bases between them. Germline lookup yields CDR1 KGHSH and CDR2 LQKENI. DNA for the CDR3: TGTGCCAGCTCACCTGGGCAAATCCCAAACATTCAGTACTTC. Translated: CASSPGQIPNIQYF.

The CDR3 here is CASSDYGFGQPQHF. CDR3 sequence (DNA): TGTGCCAGCAGCGATTATGGGTTCGGGCAGCCCCAGCATTTT. This chain joins TRBV6-5 and TRBJ1-5; no clear D gene. Trimming left V 6 bases short and J 7 bases short, with 16 bases between. This CDR3 has 14 residues. The V gene's germline CDR1 is MNHEY and CDR2 SVGAGI.